The source of this TCR beta chain is a study of blood T cells in healthy people across ages. The use of a sample-barcoded 5' primer and a J-beta primer mix characterized a second PCR of roughly 7 to 12 cycles. TCRdb called the 5' RACE reads again in MiXCR, with one record for every CDR3 protein. This repertoire shows some 1 million distinct CDR3 sequences, over 35% found once; its top ten account for 15% to 20%. Overall study findings and caveats: TCR beta diversity was tightly associated with the proportion of naive T cells.

Germline CDR1 reads SGHTA; CDR2 reads FQGTGA. This CDR3 is 19 amino acids long. Points on this clonotype: No antigen is known for it. The junction does not match germline at one end; this may be a read error.

Every sample gave at least 6 micrograms of total RNA when it was extracted. Sample: blood. The chain uses TRBV7-3 and TRBJ2-7; TRBD1 or TRBD2 may be the D gene (5 bases each). The receptor was isolated from a woman in her sixties or seventies in good health. This CDR3 is CASSLFIEDPKVDDGTQYF. In nucleotides, the CDR3 is TGTGCCAGCAGCTTATTTATAGAGGACCCAAAAGTGGACGACGGGACCCAGTATTTC.